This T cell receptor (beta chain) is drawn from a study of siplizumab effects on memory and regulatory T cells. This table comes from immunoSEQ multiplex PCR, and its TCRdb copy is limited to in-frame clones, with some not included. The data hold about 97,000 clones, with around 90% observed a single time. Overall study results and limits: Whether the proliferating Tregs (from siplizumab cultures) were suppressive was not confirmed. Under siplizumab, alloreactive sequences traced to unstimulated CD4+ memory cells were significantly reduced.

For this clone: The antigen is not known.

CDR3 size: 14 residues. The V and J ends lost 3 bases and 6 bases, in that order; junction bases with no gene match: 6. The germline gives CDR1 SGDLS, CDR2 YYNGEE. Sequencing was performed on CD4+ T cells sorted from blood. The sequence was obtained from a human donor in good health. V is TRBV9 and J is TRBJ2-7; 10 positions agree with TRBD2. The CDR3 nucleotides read TGTGCCAGCAGCGAAGCGGGAGGGCGGGGCGAGCAGTACTTC. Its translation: CASSEAGGRGEQYF.